A single sample gave rise to the 5 T cell receptor beta chains below, sequenced in a study of PD-1 blockade in classical Hodgkin lymphoma. Each of the patients experienced relapse following autologous stem cell transplantation, and their brentuximab vedotin exposure differed. Some clones are missing from TCRdb's copy, which holds only in-frame ones; the method was immunoSEQ multiplex PCR. The data contain 30,000 to 45,000 clones, more than 75% of them singletons. This specimen was peripheral blood mononuclear cells (PBMCs), taken at baseline. All receptors derive from a human donor with classical Hodgkin lymphoma.

This clone has only a few counts. The CDR3 reads CASSLTGREINQETQYF. The DNA for the CDR3 is TGTGCCAGCAGTCTAACGGGGCGGGAGATAAACCAAGAGACCCAGTACTTC. This chain links TRBV7-9 with TRBJ2-5; 7 bases align to TRBD2. Losses at the gene ends were 6 bases for V and 0 bases for J; bases not matched to a gene: 13. This CDR3 comprises 17 residues. Germline V gene lookup returns CDR1 SEHNR and CDR2 FQNEAQ (reference sequence).

This CDR3 is CASRKTESGNTIYF. In DNA, the CDR3 is TGCGCCAGTCGCAAGACAGAGTCTGGAAACACCATATATTTT. The chain carries TRBV5-1 and TRBJ1-3; maybe TRBD1 (5 bases). The CDR3 has 14 residues. V lost 8 bases to trimming and J lost 1 base, with 13 bases between them. Germline V gene lookup returns CDR1 SGHRS and CDR2 YFSETQ.

This chain uses TRBV5-1 with TRBJ1-1; D is perhaps TRBD1 (5 bases). In germline, CDR1 is SGHRS, CDR2 YFSETQ. The CDR3 is made up of 15 amino acids. V lost 2 bases, J lost 4 bases, and 15 bases lay in between. The CDR3 loop reads CASSFLGQGVTEAFF. In DNA, the CDR3 is TGCGCCAGCAGCTTTCTTGGGCAGGGTGTCACTGAAGCTTTCTTT.

The V and J genes are TRBV7-2 and TRBJ2-5; TRBD2 is a possible D gene (6 bases). CDR3 length equals 14 residues. CDR1 and CDR2 (germline): SGHTA, FQGNSA. Trimming left V 7 bases short and J 4 bases short, with 16 bases between. The chain's CDR3 is CASKYAGWGETQYF. The CDR3 coding sequence is TGTGCCAGCAAGTATGCGGGATGGGGAGAGACCCAGTACTTC.

The rearrangement uses TRBV28 and TRBJ1-5; no firm D call. CDR1 and CDR2 from the germline V gene are MDHEN and SYDVKM. The CDR3 is 14 residues long. V lost 10 bases to trimming and J lost 0 bases, with 13 bases between them. CDR3: CAIGWANSNQPQHF. DNA of the CDR3: TGTGCCATCGGATGGGCTAATAGCAATCAGCCCCAGCATTTT.